This T cell receptor beta chain was captured in a study of control samples from healthy donors and cancer patients. Assay used: immunoSEQ multiplex PCR; TCRdb lists only in-frame clones, some missing. The repertoire consists of about 130,000 clones, with over 80% occurring once and the leading ten covering approximately 2.2%. This clone was counted only a few times. V lost 4 bases and J lost 8, with 12 bases in between. The CDR3 extends over 13 amino acids. The germline V gene has CDR1 SGHRS and CDR2 YFSETQ. The chain has TRBV5-1 and TRBJ1-4; D gene ambiguous. This clonotype originated in a woman between 50 and 59 years old in good health. Sequencing was carried out using blood. The CDR3 DNA reads TGCGCCAGCAGCACCGAGTGGTACGAAAAACTGTTTTTT. This codes for CASSTEWYEKLFF.